These 7 T cell receptor beta chains originate from one sample sequenced in a study of glioma-infiltrating T cells. TCR alpha and beta CDR3 regions were amplified from RNA using iRepertoire nested multiplex PCR. TCRdb reprocessed the multiplex PCR reads with MiXCR, giving one entry per CDR3 protein. The sample lists 400,000 or so distinct CDR3 sequences, more than 35% occurring once. Material: glioma tissue, nonneoplastic brain tissue, or PBMCs (not recorded which). The origin of the receptors is a human donor with low-grade glioma or glioblastoma, undergoing nonglioma brain surgery, or in good health (not recorded which).

The gene calls are TRBV6-2 or TRBV6-3 and TRBJ2-2; the D gene is possibly TRBD2 (6 bases). This CDR3 spans 15 amino acids. From germline, CDR1 is MNHEY and CDR2 SVGEGT. V lost 8 bases, J lost 1 base, and 14 bases lay in between. The DNA of the CDR3 is TGTGCCAGCTCGGGACTCAACCAGAACACCGGGGAGCTGTTTTTT. Translation: CASSGLNQNTGELFF.

The rearrangement uses TRBV24-1 and TRBJ2-1, with TRBD2 matching 10 bases. CDR1 is KGHDR, CDR2 SFDVKD, per germline. The V and J ends lost 4 bases and 12 bases, in that order; junction bases with no gene match: 14. The CDR3 loop spans 16 amino acids. The chain's CDR3 is CATSESLAGAVPAQFF. Written as DNA, the CDR3 is TGTGCCACCAGTGAGTCCCTAGCGGGAGCGGTTCCAGCGCAGTTCTTC.

V is TRBV29-1 and J is TRBJ1-2, with D unresolved. CDR3 length: 13 amino acids. Per the germline V gene, CDR1 is SQVTM and CDR2 is ANQGSEA. V was pared by 8 bases and J by 2 bases, with 15 bases between. The CDR3 bases are TGCAGCTCAGTGGAGGGCTCCAACTATGGCTACACCTTC. Amino acid sequence: CSSVEGSNYGYTF.

There are many counts of this clonotype. V and J are TRBV6-2 or TRBV6-3 and TRBJ2-7; D may be TRBD1 (6 bases). The germline V and J ends were trimmed by 1 base and 2 bases, with 6 bases remaining between them. Germline assignment: CDR1 MNHEY and CDR2 SVGEGT. This CDR3 region has 13 residues. The CDR3 DNA reads TGTGCCAGCAGTTACTGGGGGCCCTACGAGCAGTACTTC. Its protein is CASSYWGPYEQYF.

About this clonotype: The CDR3 does not close with the conserved phenylalanine or tryptophan, likely indicating a read error. The V and J genes are TRBV27 and TRBJ1-2; the match to TRBD1 covers 9 bases. With 3 bases clipped from V and 8 bases from J, the junction kept 10 bases outside the gene matches. The CDR3 length is 15 residues. Germline V gene data show CDR1 as MNHEY and CDR2 as SMNVEV (reference sequence). Here the CDR3 DNA reads TGTGCCAGCAGTTTCCAAGGACAGGGGAGATTAGGCTACACCCTC. Its protein product is CASSFQGQGRLGYTL.

There are many counts of this clonotype. This chain links TRBV6-2 or TRBV6-3 with TRBJ1-1, with D perhaps TRBD1 (5 bases). CDR3 length: 15 amino acids. V lost 0 bases and J lost 4, with 12 bases in between. Germline V lookup: CDR1 MNHEY, CDR2 SVGEGT. The CDR3 reads CASSYSLSRGTEAFF. The CDR3 DNA sequence: TGTGCCAGCAGTTACTCTCTCTCTAGGGGCACTGAAGCTTTCTTT.

The CDR3, as DNA: TGTGCCAGCACCATCGGGGGAGACACCATATATTTT. Amino acids: CASTIGGDTIYF. The V gene is TRBV6-2 or TRBV6-3, the J gene TRBJ1-3; a weak D match, TRBD1 (5 bases). Trimming cost V 7 bases and J 8 bases, with 12 bases left between them. Looked up from germline, CDR1 is MNHEY and CDR2 is SVGEGT. CDR3 length: 12 residues.